The rows below give T cell receptor beta chains drawn from one sample of a study of shared clonotypes between healthy human individuals. This table comes from immunoSEQ multiplex PCR, and its TCRdb copy is limited to in-frame clones, with some not included. The data contain around 1.1 million clones, approximately 78% of them singletons. The sequenced sample consisted of memory CD4+ T cells from PBMCs. These TCRs come from a man younger than 35 in good health. Some clones in this sample may be carry-over from other donors' samples. Both conserved end residues are part of each CDR3. Each record gives: D gene, J gene, V gene, clone size, CDR3 protein, CDR3 DNA. A D gene is named only where the DNA matches it firmly. The size entry is marked missing in some rows and otherwise reads once, few, many or a size class.

d_gene: -
j_gene: TRBJ2-1
v_gene: TRBV2
abundance: -
CDR3aa: CASSVQVGGEQFF
CDR3nt: TGTGCCAGCAGTGTTCAGGTCGGAGGGGAGCAGTTCTTC

d_gene: TRBD1
j_gene: TRBJ2-5
v_gene: TRBV2
abundance: -
CDR3aa: CASRGQQQETQYF
CDR3nt: TGTGCCAGCAGGGGACAGCAGCAAGAGACCCAGTACTTC

d_gene: -
j_gene: TRBJ2-2
v_gene: TRBV7-2
abundance: many
CDR3aa: CASSFVTGELFF
CDR3nt: TGTGCCAGCAGCTTCGTCACCGGGGAGCTGTTTTTT

d_gene: -
j_gene: TRBJ2-5
v_gene: TRBV9
abundance: -
CDR3aa: CASSPTWETQYF
CDR3nt: TGTGCCAGCAGCCCGACATGGGAGACCCAGTACTTC

d_gene: -
j_gene: TRBJ1-1
v_gene: TRBV28
abundance: -
CDR3aa: CASSFSGGNRNTEAFF
CDR3nt: TGTGCCAGCAGTTTTTCGGGTGGGAATAGGAACACTGAAGCTTTCTTT

d_gene: TRBD2
j_gene: TRBJ2-7
v_gene: TRBV5-4
abundance: -
CDR3aa: CASSETSGSFHEQYF
CDR3nt: TGTGCCAGCAGCGAAACTAGCGGGAGCTTCCACGAGCAGTACTTC

d_gene: TRBD1
j_gene: TRBJ1-4
v_gene: TRBV5-1
abundance: once
CDR3aa: CASSLGDSNEKLFF
CDR3nt: TGCGCCAGCAGCTTGGGGGACAGTAATGAAAAACTGTTTTTT

d_gene: -
j_gene: TRBJ2-2
v_gene: TRBV4-2
abundance: -
CDR3aa: CAAGQGYTGELFF
CDR3nt: TGTGCCGCCGGGCAGGGGTACACCGGGGAGCTGTTTTTT

d_gene: TRBD2
j_gene: TRBJ2-3
v_gene: TRBV25-1
abundance: -
CDR3aa: CASSNGLAEPGDTQYF
CDR3nt: TGTGCCAGCAGTAATGGGCTAGCGGAGCCTGGAGATACGCAGTATTTT

d_gene: -
j_gene: TRBJ2-2
v_gene: TRBV6-5
abundance: -
CDR3aa: CASSYRSTGELFF
CDR3nt: TGTGCCAGCAGTTACAGGAGTACCGGGGAGCTGTTTTTT

d_gene: -
j_gene: TRBJ1-2
v_gene: TRBV13
abundance: once
CDR3aa: CASSLSRQTGYTF
CDR3nt: TGTGCCAGCAGCCTTTCCCGACAGACGGGCTACACCTTC

d_gene: -
j_gene: TRBJ2-2
v_gene: TRBV28
abundance: -
CDR3aa: CATLRVDTGELFF
CDR3nt: TGTGCCACTCTACGGGTCGACACCGGGGAGCTGTTTTTT

d_gene: -
j_gene: TRBJ2-3
v_gene: TRBV20-1
abundance: many
CDR3aa: CSASSYTQYF
CDR3nt: TGCAGTGCTAGCAGCTATACGCAGTATTTT

d_gene: -
j_gene: TRBJ2-3
v_gene: TRBV5-6
abundance: -
CDR3aa: CASSFSSPDTQYF
CDR3nt: TGTGCCAGCAGCTTTTCGTCACCAGATACGCAGTATTTT

d_gene: -
j_gene: TRBJ1-6
v_gene: TRBV27
abundance: -
CDR3aa: CASSEPRGRVNSPLHF
CDR3nt: TGTGCCAGCAGTGAGCCCCGTGGACGGGTTAATTCACCCCTCCACTTT

d_gene: -
j_gene: TRBJ2-1
v_gene: TRBV10-1
abundance: -
CDR3aa: CASRSAYNEQFF
CDR3nt: TGCGCCAGCAGGTCGGCTTACAATGAGCAGTTCTTC

d_gene: TRBD1
j_gene: TRBJ2-1
v_gene: TRBV15
abundance: -
CDR3aa: CATSRGQGMELDEQFF
CDR3nt: TGTGCCACCAGCAGGGGACAGGGGATGGAGCTGGATGAGCAGTTCTTC

d_gene: -
j_gene: TRBJ2-7
v_gene: TRBV28
abundance: -
CDR3aa: CASSLPGLGYEQYF
CDR3nt: TGTGCCAGCAGTTTACCTGGGCTAGGCTACGAGCAGTACTTC

d_gene: -
j_gene: TRBJ2-1
v_gene: TRBV29-1
abundance: -
CDR3aa: CSVATSFYNEQFF
CDR3nt: TGCAGCGTTGCCACAAGTTTCTACAATGAGCAGTTCTTC

d_gene: TRBD1
j_gene: TRBJ2-1
v_gene: TRBV25-1
abundance: -
CDR3aa: CASSEAQGAYNEQFF
CDR3nt: TGTGCCAGCAGTGAAGCCCAGGGGGCTTACAATGAGCAGTTCTTC

d_gene: TRBD2
j_gene: TRBJ2-3
v_gene: TRBV19
abundance: -
CDR3aa: CASSKAGGGTDTQYF
CDR3nt: TGTGCCAGTAGTAAAGCGGGAGGGGGCACAGATACGCAGTATTTT

d_gene: TRBD1
j_gene: TRBJ1-2
v_gene: TRBV29-1
abundance: once
CDR3aa: CSVEQGAPSNYGYTF
CDR3nt: TGCAGCGTCGAACAGGGGGCACCCTCTAACTATGGCTACACCTTC

d_gene: TRBD1
j_gene: TRBJ2-6
v_gene: TRBV28
abundance: -
CDR3aa: CASSLGTGGPGANVLTF
CDR3nt: TGTGCCAGCAGTTTGGGGACAGGGGGCCCTGGGGCCAACGTCCTGACTTTC